The sequence of this TCR beta chain was determined in a study of monozygotic twins with inflammatory bowel disease (dated 2019 in TCRdb). Study-wide context: In total, 28 monozygotic twin pairs made up the full study: 19 Danish pairs, all IBD-discordant, plus nine German pairs, of which four were IBD-concordant and five were IBD-discordant. The search for disease-associated traits relied mainly on comparing IBD patients with their genetically identical healthy co-twins within discordant pairs. Each individual had, on average, about 151 000 unique TCRalpha sequences and 181 000 unique TCRbeta sequences available for analysis. The research as a whole found: Because patients received different immunosuppressive treatments, the repertoires may have picked up extra background noise and variability between individuals. The analysis was unable to tell apart different T cell subtypes. Compared with healthy twins, IBD patients had fewer clonotypes in common with other individuals, a difference most pronounced in patients showing signs of disease activity. Measured by the inverse Simpson index, TCRbeta repertoire diversity was lower in IBD patients than in their healthy co-twins. No difference in repertoire similarity was observed between concordant and discordant twins, possibly owing to limited statistical power. No single strong signal or clonotype linked to IBD turned up in the results, so the idea that one exists was not supported.

CDR1 and CDR2 were assigned from the germline V gene as MDHEN and SYDVKM. Including the terminal cysteine and phenylalanine, the CDR3 comprises 16 residues. DNA is not recorded here. The library was obtained by 5' RACE. Preparation of each TCR library used 3,000 to 4,000 ng of total RNA. For each sample, cDNA synthesis with SMARTScribe reverse transcriptase was split into eight separate reactions. During cDNA synthesis, unique molecular identifiers containing a 6-nucleotide sample barcode were introduced by template switching. Two nested PCRs of around 15 and 10 cycles amplified the TCRalpha and TCRbeta cDNA, and bead purification followed each PCR. Before amplification, the cDNA was both treated with uracil DNA-glycosylase and purified with the QIAquick PCR purification kit. In the second PCR, Illumina TruSeq-compatible adapters and sample-specific barcodes were added. TapeStation and Qubit were used to check library quality and concentration, and 5 to 5.5 ng of each library was pooled. The pooled libraries were sequenced with 2 x 100 bp reads and custom sequencing primers on an Illumina HiSeq2500 single-index Rapid Run. In the original analysis: PCR and sequencing errors were corrected by UMI-based consensus assembly using MiGEC version 1.2.6. MiXCR version 2.1.1 handled V(D)J alignment, clonotype assembly and CDR3 extraction. Gene usage, clonotype sharing and MAIT/NKT TCR abundance were normalised by analysing the top 1000, 10 000 and 20 000 clonotypes per sample. After downsampling to 27 000 UMIs, diversity was calculated as the inverse Simpson index using the vegan R package. Paired Mann-Whitney U tests were applied to discordant twin pairs, and Benjamini-Hochberg correction was used for multiple testing. Each CDR3 protein sequence appears as one entry after TCRdb reprocessed the reads, and no DNA is included. TCRdb, not the original authors, processed these V and J calls. The table of this sample itemizes some 100,000 distinct CDR3 sequences. Together, the top ten hold roughly 12% of the sample.

Turning to this clonotype: Its specific antigen is unknown.

A roughly 2.7 ml peripheral blood sample was drawn into PAXgene tubes per donor and stored at -80°C. Without T cell sorting, total RNA was isolated from whole blood using the PAXgene blood miRNA kit on an automated QIAcube. Peripheral blood from monozygotic twin pairs, either concordant or discordant for inflammatory bowel disease, underwent deep TCRalpha and TCRbeta repertoire profiling that used unique molecular barcoding. Smoking habits were recorded for all twin pairs, and individuals were classified as current, former or never smokers. The rearranged segments are TRBV28 and TRBJ1-2; TCRdb outputs TRBD1, but without DNA this stays unchecked. The sequenced material came from blood. The sequence was collected from a human donor with ulcerative colitis or Crohn's disease, or a healthy co-twin of an affected twin (not recorded which). CDR3 reads: CASSSSGAEGGYGYTF.